The TCR beta chain under discussion was sequenced for a study of blood T cell repertoires in COVID-19. About this clone: Other DNA sequences within the sample encode an identical CDR3.

Using immunoSEQ multiplex PCR, the repertoire was profiled, and TCRdb retains in-frame clones only, with some absent. Of tens of thousands of clones detected, approximately 85% appear once; the ten largest clones hold approximately 5%. V gave up 3 bases and J gave up 4 bases, with 3 bases separating them. Germline values: CDR1 LNHDA, CDR2 SQIVND (reference sequence). This CDR3 spans 11 amino acids. The sequence was obtained from a human donor in a cohort sampled during active COVID-19. Sequencing input: peripheral blood. V usage is TRBV19 and J usage is TRBJ2-5; no clear D. The CDR3 loop is CASSIRETQYF. In DNA form, the CDR3 reads TGTGCCAGTAGTATTAGAGAGACCCAGTACTTC.